The 20 T cell receptor beta chains in this list originate from one sample, sequenced in a study of blood T cell repertoires in COVID-19. Using immunoSEQ multiplex PCR, the repertoire was profiled, and TCRdb retains in-frame clones only, with some absent. The sample yields about 130,000 clones, about 80% seen once. Material for sequencing was peripheral blood. These receptors all stem from a woman aged 45 to 65 with acute or convalescent COVID-19.

The chain employs TRBV6-1 and TRBJ1-2, with 8 bases aligning to TRBD1. Germline values: CDR1 MNHNS, CDR2 SASEGT. With V trimmed by 3 bases and J by 3 bases, 9 bases remained unmatched. The length of the CDR3 is 16 residues. This CDR3 reads CASSDWTGLGDYGYTF. CDR3 DNA: TGTGCCAGCAGTGACTGGACAGGGCTCGGGGACTATGGCTACACCTTC.

This chain uses TRBV2 with TRBJ1-4, with 11 nucleotides matching TRBD1. Trimming at V came to 5 bases and at J to 10 bases, leaving 6 bases not matched to a gene. Germline-derived CDR1 and CDR2 are SNHLY and FYNNEI. This CDR3 contains 14 residues. CDR3 sequence: CASSRGQGVSKLFF. CDR3 coding DNA: TGTGCCAGCAGTAGGGGACAGGGGGTTTCAAAACTGTTTTTT.

This clone has more than one count but fewer than ten. J is TRBJ1-6 and V is TRBV4-2, with TRBD1 identical over 9 bases. The V gene end was trimmed by 7 bases and the J gene end by 7 bases; junction bases not matched to a gene: 8. CDR3 length equals 15 residues. The germline gives CDR1 LGHNA, CDR2 YNFKEQ. The CDR3 nucleotides are TGTGCCAGCACTCGGGGGGACAGGGACAATTCACCCCTCCACTTT. This codes for CASTRGDRDNSPLHF.

CDR3 bases: TGTGCCAGCTCACCACGCGGGACGCCGCCCTACGAGCAGTACTTC. This translates into CASSPRGTPPYEQYF. This chain connects TRBV18 to TRBJ2-7; TRBD2 might be the D (6 bases). CDR3 length: 15 amino acids. CDR1 and CDR2 (germline): KGHSH, LQKENI. V dropped 1 base and J dropped 2 bases, with 12 bases sitting between them.

This sequence joins TRBV9 and TRBJ2-5, with 7 positions matching TRBD1. This CDR3 has 17 amino acids. Germline assignment: CDR1 SGDLS and CDR2 YYNGEE. The V segment lost 0 bases and the J segment 4 bases; nucleotides outside the gene matches: 12. CDR3 amino acids: CASSVESRGRGLETQYF. The CDR3 bases are TGTGCCAGCAGCGTAGAGTCAAGGGGCAGGGGGTTAGAGACCCAGTACTTC. The whole variable domain, remainder taken from reference TRBV9 and TRBJ2-5, is DSGVTQTPKHLITATGQRVTLRCSPRSGDLSVYWYQQSLDQGLQFLIQYYNGEERAKGNILERFSAQQFPDLHSELNLSSLELGDSALYFCASSVESRGRGLETQYFGPGTRLLVL.

The rearrangement uses TRBV5-5 and TRBJ1-2; D ambiguous. The CDR3 has 13 residues. The V end lost 6 bases, the J end lost 3 bases, and 12 bases lay between the germline ends. CDR1 and CDR2 from the germline V gene are SGHKS and YYEKEE (reference sequence). The chain's CDR3 is CASTFSGYYGYTF. The CDR3, as DNA: TGTGCCAGCACCTTTTCGGGTTACTATGGCTACACCTTC.

The gene calls are TRBV7-8 and TRBJ2-1; 11 nucleotides agree with TRBD2. The CDR3 sequence is 17 residues long. Germline-derived CDR1 and CDR2 are SGHVS and FQNEAQ. Trimming cost V 1 base and J 3 bases; bases outside gene matches: 5. This CDR3 is CASSLDSGLADYNEQFF. In nucleotides, the CDR3 is TGTGCCAGCAGCTTAGACTCGGGACTAGCGGACTACAATGAGCAGTTCTTC.

The chain combines TRBV19 with TRBJ2-3; 8 bases line up with TRBD2. The V gene's germline CDR1 is LNHDA and CDR2 SQIVND (reference sequence). V dropped 9 bases and J dropped 4; count of bases not matched to a gene: 12. The CDR3 consists of 15 residues. The CDR3 DNA follows: TGTGCCAGCAATAACCGCGGGGGGAGCCCAGATACGCAGTATTTT. Protein sequence: CASNNRGGSPDTQYF.

The chain links TRBV18 to TRBJ2-2; TRBD1 matches 7 bases. Germline CDR1 reads KGHSH; CDR2 reads LQKENI. This CDR3 region has 16 residues. Trimming cost V 3 bases and J 4 bases; bases outside gene matches: 8. The CDR3 sequence: CASSPATDRSTGELFF. The CDR3 coding sequence is TGTGCCAGCTCACCGGCTACGGACAGGAGCACCGGGGAGCTGTTTTTT. Variable domain in full (rest from reference TRBV18 and TRBJ2-2): NAGVMQNPRHLVRRRGQEARLRCSPMKGHSHVYWYRQLPEEGLKFMVYLQKENIIDESGMPKERFSAEFPKEGPSILRIQQVVRGDSAAYFCASSPATDRSTGELFFGEGSRLTVL.

Only one count was recorded for this clone. The V and J genes are TRBV29-1 and TRBJ2-7, with D possibly being TRBD2 (7 bases). Germline lookup yields CDR1 SQVTM and CDR2 ANQGSEA. The CDR3 covers 16 residues. Trimming pared 4 bases from V and 1 base from J, leaving 20 bases between. CDR3 in DNA: TGCAGCGTTGTCCCCCTGGGGGGGGGCGCTTCCTACGAGCAGTACTTC. This codes for CSVVPLGGGASYEQYF.

The rearrangement uses TRBV3-1 (or the pseudogene TRBV3-2) and TRBJ1-1, with TRBD1 as a possible D gene (5 bases). Germline CDR1 LGHDT, CDR2 YNNKEL (reference sequence). The germline V and J ends were trimmed by 4 bases and 1 base, with 10 bases remaining between them. This CDR3 is built from 14 residues. The CDR3 reads CASSRRRGNTEAFF. The CDR3 DNA reads TGTGCCAGCAGCCGGCGGAGGGGGAACACTGAAGCTTTCTTT.

The table lists this clone with a count of one. The chain uses TRBV7-3 and TRBJ2-7, with D unresolved. Trimming stripped 2 bases from V and 3 bases from J, with 8 bases between. Germline CDR1 reads SGHTA; CDR2 reads FQGTGA. The CDR3 extends over 13 amino acids. The CDR3 loop is CASSLPPNYEQYF. The CDR3 bases are TGTGCCAGCAGCTTACCACCTAACTACGAGCAGTACTTC. Complete variable domain (other parts from reference TRBV7-3 and TRBJ2-7): GAGVSQTPSNKVTEKGKYVELRCDPISGHTALYWYRQSLGQGPEFLIYFQGTGAADDSGLPNDRFFAVRPEGSVSTLKIQRTERGDSAVYLCASSLPPNYEQYFGPGTRLTVT.

A single count supports this clone. The chain joins TRBV6-5 to TRBJ2-3, with D perhaps TRBD2 (6 bases). Germline V CDR1 and CDR2: MNHEY, SVGAGI. This CDR3 contains 11 residues. Between the trimmed V and J ends, which lost 2 bases and 9 bases, there was a span of 6 bases. The CDR3 loop reads CASSYGRTQYF. CDR3 nucleotides: TGTGCCAGCAGTTACGGGAGGACGCAGTATTTT.

The V gene is TRBV6-5, the J gene TRBJ2-3, with 7 positions matching TRBD1. This CDR3 is 14 amino acids long. Germline V gene data show CDR1 as MNHEY and CDR2 as SVGAGI. Losses at the gene ends were 4 bases for V and 1 base for J; bases not matched to a gene: 2. Here the CDR3 DNA reads TGTGCCAGCAGTTTCCAGGGGGGCACAGATACGCAGTATTTT. Translation: CASSFQGGTDTQYF.

The CDR3 protein is CASSWQGGQPQHF. The CDR3 coding sequence is TGTGCCAGCAGTTGGCAGGGTGGCCAGCCCCAGCATTTT. This rearrangement joins TRBV27 to TRBJ1-5; possible D gene TRBD1, 5 bases. Trimming cost V 4 bases and J 7 bases, with 11 bases left between them. Germline CDR1 MNHEY, CDR2 SMNVEV (reference sequence). CDR3 length equals 13 residues.

This chain joins TRBV5-6 and TRBJ2-2; the match to TRBD1 covers 9 bases. From germline, CDR1 is SGHDT and CDR2 YYEEEE. This CDR3 comprises 15 residues. The ends lost 7 bases at V and 2 bases at J; junction bases unmatched: 6. As DNA, the CDR3 is TGTGCCAGCGAGTTGGACAGGGGAAACACCGGGGAGCTGTTTTTT. Its translation: CASELDRGNTGELFF. Drawing the rest from reference TRBV5-6 and TRBJ2-2, the complete variable domain is DAGVTQSPTHLIKTRGQQVTLRCSPKSGHDTVSWYQQALGQGPQFIFQYYEEEERQRGNFPDRFSGHQFPNYSSELNVNALLLGDSALYLCASELDRGNTGELFFGEGSRLTVL.

The gene calls are TRBV12-5 and TRBJ1-5, with D perhaps matching TRBD1 (5 bases). Germline CDR1 reads LGHNT; CDR2 reads FRNRAP. V was shortened by 7 bases and J by 4 bases, with 20 bases between the two germline ends. This CDR3 is built from 16 residues. The CDR3 here is CASAMGGGQLNQPQHF. In nucleotides, the CDR3 is TGTGCTAGTGCCATGGGGGGTGGGCAGTTGAATCAGCCCCAGCATTTT.

The chain uses TRBV19 and TRBJ1-6; TRBD1 aligns across 8 bases. Germline V CDR1 and CDR2: LNHDA, SQIVND (reference sequence). The ends lost 7 bases at V and 9 bases at J; junction bases unmatched: 8. This CDR3 has 14 residues. The CDR3 nucleotides read TGTGCCAGTAATGACAGGGGAACGTCTTCACCCCTCCACTTT. It translates to CASNDRGTSSPLHF.

The chain links TRBV6-5 to TRBJ2-7, with D tentatively TRBD1 (5 bases). Germline V gene data show CDR1 as MNHEY and CDR2 as SVGAGI. V was clipped by 8 bases and J by 2 bases, with 16 bases between them. CDR3 length: 14 residues. This CDR3 reads CASATTRGTYEQYF. The CDR3 coding sequence is TGTGCCAGCGCCACTACAAGGGGTACCTACGAGCAGTACTTC.

The chain recombines TRBV5-4 with TRBJ1-2; maybe TRBD1 (6 bases). The V end lost 4 bases, the J end lost 0 bases, and 10 bases lay between the germline ends. This CDR3 has 14 residues. The V gene's germline CDR1 is SGHNT and CDR2 YYREEE (reference sequence). Written as DNA, the CDR3 is TGTGCCAGCAGCCTCAGGGGAGCTAACTATGGCTACACCTTC. It encodes CASSLRGANYGYTF.